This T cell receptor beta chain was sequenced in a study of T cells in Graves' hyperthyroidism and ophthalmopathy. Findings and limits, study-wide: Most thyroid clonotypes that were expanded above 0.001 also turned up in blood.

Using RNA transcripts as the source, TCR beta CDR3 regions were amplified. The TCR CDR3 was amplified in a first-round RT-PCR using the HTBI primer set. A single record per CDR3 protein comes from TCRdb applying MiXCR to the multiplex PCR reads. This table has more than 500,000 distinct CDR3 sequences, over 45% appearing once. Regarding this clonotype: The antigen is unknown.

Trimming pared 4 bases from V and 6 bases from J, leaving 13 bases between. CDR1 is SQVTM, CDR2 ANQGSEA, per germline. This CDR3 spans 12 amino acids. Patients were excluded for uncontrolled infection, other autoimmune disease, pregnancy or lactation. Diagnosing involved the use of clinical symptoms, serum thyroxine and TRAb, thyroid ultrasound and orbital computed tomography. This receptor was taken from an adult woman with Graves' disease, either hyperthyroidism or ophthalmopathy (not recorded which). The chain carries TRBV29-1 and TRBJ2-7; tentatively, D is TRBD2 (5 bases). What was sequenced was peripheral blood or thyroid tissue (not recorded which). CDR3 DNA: TGCAGCGTTGTTCGAAGTCGGGGCGAGCAGTACTTC. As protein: CSVVRSRGEQYF.